The rows below give T cell receptor beta chains drawn from one sample of a study of blood T cell repertoires in COVID-19. The repertoire was sequenced with immunoSEQ multiplex PCR; TCRdb's copy has only in-frame clones and lacks some. This table has a few hundred thousand clones, around nine tenths appearing once. The material sequenced was peripheral blood. The origin of the receptors is a woman in her sixties or seventies with active or convalescent COVID-19. Both conserved end residues are part of each CDR3. The order of the fields is D gene, clone size, V gene, J gene, CDR3 protein, CDR3 DNA. D genes are given only for firm matches. Clone size is given for some rows only: seen once, a few or many times, or a class if the clone is expanded.

NA	NA	TRBV24-1	TRBJ2-3	CATRSNALSTDTQYF	TGTGCCACCAGGTCTAACGCGCTAAGCACAGATACGCAGTATTTT
TRBD1	NA	TRBV29-1	TRBJ1-4	CSGNQGGKLFF	TGCAGCGGCAATCAGGGGGGAAAACTGTTTTTT
NA	NA	TRBV2	TRBJ1-5	CASSERGGYGNQPQHF	TGTGCCAGCAGTGAAAGGGGAGGATATGGCAATCAGCCCCAGCATTTT
NA	NA	TRBV16	TRBJ1-1	CASSLRTGRTEAFF	TGTGCCAGCAGCCTTCGGACGGGGAGAACTGAAGCTTTCTTT
TRBD1	NA	TRBV28	TRBJ2-1	CASSLYPSPPGQGHNEQFF	TGTGCCAGCAGTTTATATCCTTCGCCTCCGGGACAGGGACATAATGAGCAGTTCTTC
NA	NA	TRBV24-1	TRBJ1-2	CATSGVDGDGYTF	TGTGCCACCAGTGGGGTTGACGGGGATGGCTACACCTTC
TRBD1	NA	TRBV11-2	TRBJ2-7	CASSLRGPQGKYFYEQYF	TGTGCCAGCAGCTTAAGGGGGCCCCAGGGGAAATACTTCTACGAGCAGTACTTC
NA	NA	TRBV12-1	TRBJ2-5	CASSFTDRGRGETQYF	TGTGCCAGCAGCTTCACGGACAGGGGGCGCGGGGAGACCCAGTACTTC
NA	NA	TRBV12-3/TRBV12-4	TRBJ2-7	CASTRPGVEQYF	TGTGCCAGCACCCGCCCCGGGGTCGAGCAGTACTTC
NA	few	TRBV19	TRBJ1-3	CASSPEGAGSGNTIYF	TGTGCCAGTAGTCCTGAAGGGGCAGGGTCCGGAAACACCATATATTTT
NA	NA	TRBV2	TRBJ1-5	CASREGVSNQPQHF	TGTGCCAGCAGGGAAGGCGTTAGCAATCAGCCCCAGCATTTT
NA	NA	TRBV19	TRBJ1-2	CASSLPANYGYTF	TGTGCCAGTAGTCTGCCAGCTAACTATGGCTACACCTTC
NA	NA	TRBV15	TRBJ2-7	CATSNRRSYEQYF	TGTGCCACCAGCAACAGAAGATCTTACGAGCAGTACTTC
TRBD1	once	TRBV7-9	TRBJ1-3	CASSSGQPNTIYF	TGTGCCAGCAGCTCGGGACAGCCAAACACCATATATTTT
NA	NA	TRBV6-2/TRBV6-3	TRBJ1-4	CASSSAGYYEKLFF	TGTGCCAGCAGTTCTGCAGGCTATTATGAAAAACTGTTTTTT
TRBD1	NA	TRBV6-5	TRBJ1-2	CASRKSGQNYGYTF	TGTGCCAGCAGAAAATCGGGACAGAACTATGGCTACACCTTC
NA	few	TRBV12-3/TRBV12-4	TRBJ1-3	CATRVLSGNTIYF	TGTGCTACCAGGGTCCTCTCTGGAAACACCATATATTTT
NA	NA	TRBV7-2	TRBJ1-1	CASSLAGGPGRVTEAFF	TGTGCCAGCAGCTTAGCCGGAGGACCGGGGAGAGTGACTGAAGCTTTCTTT
TRBD1	NA	TRBV28	TRBJ1-4	CASTPRTGTNEKLFF	TGTGCCAGCACCCCCCGGACAGGGACTAATGAAAAACTGTTTTTT
TRBD1	NA	TRBV2	TRBJ1-1	CASRVTGENTEAFF	TGTGCCAGCAGAGTCACAGGGGAAAATACTGAAGCTTTCTTT
NA	NA	TRBV2	TRBJ1-1	CASSVRDTEAFF	TGTGCCAGCAGTGTGAGGGACACTGAAGCTTTCTTT
TRBD1	few	TRBV6-2/TRBV6-3	TRBJ1-5	CASSYPLTGASNQPQHF	TGTGCCAGCAGTTACCCATTAACAGGGGCCAGCAATCAGCCCCAGCATTTT
TRBD1	NA	TRBV7-2	TRBJ2-7	CASSVNRGRYEQYF	TGTGCCAGCAGCGTTAACAGGGGCCGCTACGAGCAGTACTTC
NA	once	TRBV6-4	TRBJ1-6	CASSDGAYNSPLHF	TGTGCCAGCAGTGACGGGGCTTATAATTCACCCCTCCACTTT
NA	NA	TRBV15	TRBJ2-2	CATSREGLRDTGELFF	TGTGCCACCAGCAGAGAGGGTCTGAGGGACACCGGGGAGCTGTTTTTT
NA	many	TRBV7-9	TRBJ1-2	CASSQEQDYGYTF	TGTGCCAGCAGCCAAGAGCAGGACTATGGCTACACCTTC
NA	NA	TRBV18	TRBJ1-5	CASSPHPGKPQHF	TGTGCCAGCTCACCACACCCAGGGAAACCCCAGCATTTT
TRBD2	NA	TRBV10-3	TRBJ2-3	CATMRGADTQYF	TGTGCCACAATGCGGGGGGCAGATACGCAGTATTTT
TRBD1	NA	TRBV11-2	TRBJ1-5	CASSAGTGGYQPQHF	TGTGCCAGCAGCGCTGGGACAGGGGGATATCAGCCCCAGCATTTT
NA	NA	TRBV10-3	TRBJ1-1	CAISTGQNTEAFF	TGTGCCATCAGTACTGGACAGAACACTGAAGCTTTCTTT
NA	NA	TRBV7-8	TRBJ2-2	CASSPIRELFF	TGTGCCAGCAGCCCCATCCGGGAGCTGTTTTTT
NA	NA	TRBV11-1	TRBJ1-1	CASSASTEAFF	TGTGCCAGCAGTGCGAGCACTGAAGCTTTCTTT
TRBD1	NA	TRBV7-3	TRBJ1-1	CASSSSGQGRTEAFF	TGTGCCAGCAGCTCCTCCGGACAGGGGCGAACTGAAGCTTTCTTT
NA	NA	TRBV3-1/TRBV3-2	TRBJ2-2	CASRATGELFF	TGTGCCAGCAGAGCCACCGGGGAGCTGTTTTTT
NA	NA	TRBV5-1	TRBJ2-2	CASSREFANTGELFF	TGCGCCAGCAGCCGAGAGTTCGCGAACACCGGGGAGCTGTTTTTT
TRBD2	NA	TRBV6-2/TRBV6-3	TRBJ2-7	CASSYSGLAGRYEQYF	TGTGCCAGCAGTTACTCCGGACTAGCGGGCCGGTACGAGCAGTACTTC
NA	NA	TRBV6-1	TRBJ1-2	CASSEASANYGYTF	TGTGCCAGCAGTGAAGCTAGCGCTAACTATGGCTACACCTTC
NA	NA	TRBV29-1	TRBJ1-1	CSVLPGQNTEAFF	TGCAGCGTGCTCCCGGGACAGAACACTGAAGCTTTCTTT
NA	NA	TRBV12-3/TRBV12-4	TRBJ2-2	CASFRNTGELFF	TGTGCCAGCTTTAGGAACACCGGGGAGCTGTTTTTT
TRBD1	NA	TRBV2	TRBJ1-1	CASTLLQTGVNTEAFF	TGTGCCAGCACCTTACTACAAACAGGGGTCAACACTGAAGCTTTCTTT
TRBD2	once	TRBV6-5	TRBJ2-2	CASSSGSGGTGELFF	TGTGCCAGCAGTTCCGGGTCGGGGGGCACCGGGGAGCTGTTTTTT
NA	NA	TRBV19	TRBJ1-1	CASRPRNMNTEAFF	TGTGCCAGTAGGCCCAGGAACATGAACACTGAAGCTTTCTTT
TRBD2	NA	TRBV7-3	TRBJ2-2	CASSPWGGDTGELFF	TGTGCCAGCAGCCCCTGGGGGGGGGACACCGGGGAGCTGTTTTTT
NA	NA	TRBV5-8	TRBJ2-5	CASSLLLGGGKETQYF	TGTGCCAGCAGCCTTCTCTTAGGGGGGGGTAAAGAGACCCAGTACTTC
NA	NA	TRBV6-1	TRBJ1-4	CASSEKSGGQFVNEKLFF	TGTGCCAGCAGTGAAAAATCCGGAGGACAGTTTGTAAATGAAAAACTGTTTTTT
NA	few	TRBV5-4	TRBJ1-2	CASSLVGPGAYGYTF	TGTGCCAGCAGCTTGGTTGGGCCAGGGGCCTATGGCTACACCTTC
NA	NA	TRBV6-5	TRBJ2-6	CAAGRSGANVLTF	TGTGCCGCGGGCCGCTCTGGGGCCAACGTCCTGACTTTC
NA	NA	TRBV18	TRBJ2-2	CASSPPGGRGTTGELFF	TGTGCCAGCTCACCACCAGGGGGCCGGGGGACTACCGGGGAGCTGTTTTTT
NA	NA	TRBV5-1	TRBJ1-5	CASSLDSGADQPQHF	TGCGCCAGCAGCTTGGATTCAGGGGCTGATCAGCCCCAGCATTTT
NA	NA	TRBV2	TRBJ1-6	CASRGRVTYNSPLHF	TGTGCCAGCAGGGGCAGGGTAACCTATAATTCACCCCTCCACTTT
NA	once	TRBV7-2	TRBJ1-1	CASSFWGETEAFF	TGTGCCAGCAGCTTTTGGGGGGAGACTGAAGCTTTCTTT
TRBD2	NA	TRBV5-6	TRBJ2-1	CASSFYEAGVTEQFF	TGTGCCAGCAGCTTTTACGAGGCGGGGGTCACTGAGCAGTTCTTC
TRBD1	NA	TRBV5-1	TRBJ1-6	CASSLSPAGDRDSPLHF	TGCGCCAGCAGCTTGAGCCCTGCCGGGGACAGGGACTCACCCCTCCACTTT